A single sample is the source of the 20 T cell receptor beta chains below, sequenced in a study of blood T cell repertoires in COVID-19. Clones were read by immunoSEQ multiplex PCR, and TCRdb kept only the in-frame ones, dropping some. The repertoire includes around 42,000 clones, about four fifths of them detected once, and 35% to 55% sits in the top ten. The source material was peripheral blood. These receptor sequences come from a woman older than 75 with acute or convalescent COVID-19.

This rearrangement joins TRBV12-3 or TRBV12-4 to TRBJ1-2; 8 bases are shared with TRBD1. With V trimmed by 6 bases and J by 4 bases, 4 bases remained unmatched. This CDR3 region has 13 residues. The CDR3 sequence: CASSSDRVYGYTF. Written as DNA, the CDR3 is TGTGCCAGCAGCTCGGACAGGGTCTATGGCTACACCTTC.

The rearrangement joins TRBV5-4 to TRBJ2-1; D may be TRBD2 (6 bases). CDR1 SGHNT and CDR2 YYREEE come from the germline V gene (reference sequence). Trimming left V 0 bases short and J 3 bases short, with 19 bases between. The CDR3 covers 18 residues. In DNA form, the CDR3 reads TGTGCCAGCAGCTTGGGAGGGCAGGGCGGAGGGCTCTACAATGAGCAGTTCTTC. Amino acid sequence: CASSLGGQGGGLYNEQFF.

The sample holds one count of this clone. V usage is TRBV18 and J usage is TRBJ1-1; D remains unclear. Deletions cut 1 base from V and 6 bases from J, with 6 bases between. Germline V gene lookup returns CDR1 KGHSH and CDR2 LQKENI. CDR3 length equals 12 residues. The CDR3 DNA is TGTGCCAGCTCACCACGAGGCCCTGAAGCTTTCTTT. It is translated as CASSPRGPEAFF.

The rearrangement joins TRBV2 to TRBJ2-2, with a weak D call TRBD2 (7 bases). Trimming cost V 5 bases and J 4 bases, with 17 bases left between them. The CDR3 is 16 residues long. Germline V lookup: CDR1 SNHLY, CDR2 FYNNEI. CDR3 loop: CASSQLGGLGTGELFF. The CDR3, as DNA: TGTGCCAGCAGTCAATTGGGGGGGCTCGGCACCGGGGAGCTGTTTTTT.

The chain employs TRBV6-1 and TRBJ2-6; 8 positions match TRBD1. CDR1 MNHNS and CDR2 SASEGT come from the germline V gene. CDR3 size: 18 residues. With 4 bases clipped from V and 0 bases from J, the junction kept 8 bases outside the gene matches. The CDR3 nucleotides read TGTGCCAGCAGTGTTAAAGCAGGACAGGGCTCTGGGGCCAACGTCCTGACTTTC. Its protein product is CASSVKAGQGSGANVLTF.

Only a few counts were recorded for this clone. This chain joins TRBV19 and TRBJ2-7, with 10 bases that match TRBD1. Germline CDR1 reads LNHDA; CDR2 reads SQIVND (reference sequence). V shed 5 bases, J shed 2 bases, and the junction held 9 bases outside the gene matches. This CDR3 contains 16 residues. The CDR3 DNA reads TGTGCCAGTAGTCAATTACCGGGACAGGGGACCTACGAGCAGTACTTC. It is translated as CASSQLPGQGTYEQYF.

This chain connects TRBV18 to TRBJ1-3, with a weak D call TRBD1 (5 bases). V was pared by 6 bases and J by 0 bases, with 18 bases between. CDR1 KGHSH and CDR2 LQKENI come from the germline V gene. The CDR3 contains 17 residues. CDR3 in DNA: TGTGCCAGCTCCCAAGGGGCAGGCCCTAACTCTGGAAACACCATATATTTT. It specifies CASSQGAGPNSGNTIYF.

This clone was seen once. CDR3: CASSLGDSLSSTDTQYF. As DNA, the CDR3 is TGTGCCAGCAGCTTGGGGGACAGCCTCTCTAGCACAGATACGCAGTATTTT. This sequence joins TRBV5-8 and TRBJ2-3, with 7 bases fitting TRBD1. Germline values: CDR1 SGHTS, CDR2 YDEGEE. V was pared by 0 bases and J by 0 bases, with 7 bases of the junction left unmatched. The CDR3 contains 17 residues.

V and J are TRBV6-5 and TRBJ2-7, with TRBD1 as a possible D gene (6 bases). Germline loops: CDR1 MNHEY, CDR2 SVGAGI. The germline V and J ends were trimmed by 7 bases and 1 base, with 11 bases remaining between them. The CDR3 runs 13 residues. DNA of the CDR3: TGTGCCAGCAACCAGGGGAGTTCCTACGAGCAGTACTTC. Its protein product is CASNQGSSYEQYF.

The gene calls are TRBV7-9 and TRBJ2-2; D gene ambiguous. Germline CDR1 is SEHNR and CDR2 is FQNEAQ (reference sequence). CDR3 size: 14 residues. Trimming removed 2 bases from V and 4 bases from J, with 8 bases in between. Here the CDR3 DNA reads TGTGCCAGCAGCTTACTAGTTAGCACCGGGGAGCTGTTTTTT. Translated: CASSLLVSTGELFF. The full variable domain, with the rest looked up from reference TRBV7-9 and TRBJ2-2, is DTGVSQNPRHKITKRGQNVTFRCDPISEHNRLYWYRQTLGQGPEFLTYFQNEAQLEKSRLLSDRFSAERPKGSFSTLEIQRTEQGDSAMYLCASSLLVSTGELFFGEGSRLTVL.

The chain joins TRBV21-1 to TRBJ1-4; TRBD1, the D gene given by the table, was not confirmed from the DNA. TRBV21-1 is labeled a pseudogene. The CDR3 runs 14 residues. CDR3 nucleotide sequence: TGTGCCAGCAGCAAACAGGGGGCTAATGAAAAACTGTTTTTT. Amino acids: CASSKQGANEKLFF.

This clone was recorded only once. The chain links TRBV25-1 to TRBJ1-4; D possibly corresponds to TRBD1 (5 bases). The CDR3 sequence is 15 residues long. Germline V gives CDR1 MGHDK, CDR2 SYGVNS. The ends were cut back, 4 bases at V and 8 bases at J, with 17 bases in the middle. The DNA for the CDR3 is TGTGCCAGCAGTGGCTTCGGGGGTCTAGGGGAAAAACTGTTTTTT. This gives the protein CASSGFGGLGEKLFF.

The chain links TRBV7-8 to TRBJ1-2; 7 bases are a match to TRBD1. The CDR3 is made up of 14 amino acids. The V gene's germline CDR1 is SGHVS and CDR2 FQNEAQ. After removal of 5 bases from V and 2 bases from J, the junction contained 5 bases not matched to a gene. CDR3 loop: CASSAKTGNYGYTF. The CDR3 DNA is TGTGCCAGCAGCGCCAAGACAGGGAACTATGGCTACACCTTC. The whole variable domain, filled in from reference TRBV7-8 and TRBJ1-2, reads GAGVSQSPRYKVAKRGQDVALRCDPISGHVSLFWYQQALGQGPEFLTYFQNEAQLDKSGLPSDRFFAERPEGSVSTLKIQRTQQEDSAVYLCASSAKTGNYGYTFGSGTRLTVV.

V and J are TRBV6-5 and TRBJ1-4; D is perhaps TRBD1 (6 bases). The CDR3 runs 15 residues. Trimming removed 6 bases at V and 6 bases at J, with 17 bases between. From germline, CDR1 is MNHEY and CDR2 SVGAGI. CDR3 nucleotides: TGTGCCAGCAGCTTATTCAGGGGTATGGATGAAAAACTGTTTTTT. It encodes CASSLFRGMDEKLFF.

The CDR3 reads CASSPQEGLYEQYF. The CDR3, as DNA: TGTGCCAGCTCGCCCCAGGAGGGACTTTACGAGCAGTACTTC. This chain connects TRBV18 to TRBJ2-7; possibly TRBD2 for D (6 bases). Germline loops: CDR1 KGHSH, CDR2 LQKENI. The CDR3 loop spans 14 amino acids. V lost 6 bases to trimming and J lost 4 bases, with 16 bases between them.

V gene TRBV20-1 combines with J gene TRBJ1-4; D remains ambiguous. Per germline, CDR1 DFQATT and CDR2 SNEGSKA (reference sequence). This CDR3 region has 16 residues. V was pared by 3 bases and J by 2 bases, with 16 bases between. The CDR3 region is CSASYGLESTNEKLFF. DNA of the CDR3: TGCAGTGCTAGTTACGGGTTGGAGAGCACTAATGAAAAACTGTTTTTT.

V and J are TRBV30 and TRBJ2-1; TRBD2 might be the D (6 bases). CDR3 length equals 12 residues. Germline CDR1 GTSNPN, CDR2 SVGIG (reference sequence). In DNA form, the CDR3 reads TGTAGTAGCGGTGAGGCCTACAATGAGCAGTTCTTC. It specifies CSSGEAYNEQFF.

The chain joins TRBV30 to TRBJ1-3; tentative D call: TRBD1 (6 bases). Trimming cost V 4 bases and J 0 bases, with 13 bases left between them. The germline V gene encodes CDR1 GTSNPN and CDR2 SVGIG (reference sequence). The CDR3 is 15 amino acids. The CDR3 protein is CAWTLGGGSGNTIYF. The CDR3 bases are TGTGCCTGGACTTTGGGAGGGGGCTCTGGAAACACCATATATTTT.

The chain links TRBV9 to TRBJ2-4; maybe TRBD2 (5 bases). V was shortened by 3 bases and J by 9 bases, with 13 bases between the two germline ends. The germline V gene has CDR1 SGDLS and CDR2 YYNGEE. The CDR3 has 13 residues. CDR3 amino acids: CASSADSRSIQYF. CDR3 coding DNA: TGTGCCAGCAGCGCGGACTCAAGGAGCATTCAGTACTTC.

This chain joins TRBV19 and TRBJ1-1; TRBD1 is a possible D gene (5 bases). The CDR3 is 14 residues long. CDR1 is LNHDA, CDR2 SQIVND, per germline (reference sequence). Deletions cut 3 bases from V and 3 bases from J, with 11 bases between. The chain's CDR3 is CASSMGGGDTEAFF. CDR3 bases: TGTGCCAGTAGTATGGGAGGAGGGGACACTGAAGCTTTCTTT.